This T cell receptor beta chain originates from a study of blood T cells in healthy people across ages. Turning to the study itself: Capture via template switching afforded approximately one barcoded beta molecule per two T cells. Study-wide results and caveats: Naive and antigen-experienced cells could not be conclusively compared, given unsorted PBMCs. Because donor CMV status was unknown, expanded clonotype changes were possibly confounded.

Then a second PCR, running roughly 6 to 11 cycles, was carried out with a sample-barcoded 5' primer and a J-beta primer mix. From the 5' RACE reads, TCRdb called clonotypes with MiXCR, one entry per CDR3 protein. Of roughly 2 million distinct CDR3 sequences detected, roughly 49% appear once; the ten largest clones hold 2.1%. Details on this clonotype: Antigen specificity is unknown.

CDR3 length: 15 amino acids. Losses at the gene ends were 5 bases for V and 6 bases for J; bases not matched to a gene: 7. Germline assignment: CDR1 MDHEN and CDR2 SYDVKM. This receptor was identified in a woman aged 40 to 55 in good health. Input material: blood. This chain joins TRBV28 and TRBJ1-5; 10 nucleotides agree with TRBD1. The CDR3 nucleotides are TGTGCCAGCAGTCTTCCCGGGACAGGGGTTCAGCCCCAGCATTTT. It yields the protein CASSLPGTGVQPQHF.